Below, 12 T cell receptor beta chains from the same sample are listed, as sequenced in a study of PD-1 blockade in classical Hodgkin lymphoma. Noted time point: newly diagnosed, previously untreated cHL patient sample. TCRdb's copy holds only in-frame clones and misses some; the assay was immunoSEQ multiplex PCR. The table includes about 17,000 clones, around 90% detected once. The material sequenced was peripheral blood mononuclear cells (PBMCs). The receptor source for this set is a human donor with classical Hodgkin lymphoma.

The CDR3 loop is CATSRSSGTGGIGQFF. DNA for the CDR3: TGTGCCACCAGCAGATCTTCAGGGACAGGGGGCATTGGGCAGTTCTTC. V usage is TRBV15 and J usage is TRBJ2-1; 12 bases fit TRBD1. The CDR3 loop spans 16 amino acids. CDR1 and CDR2 (germline): LNHNV, YYDKDF (reference sequence). The V segment lost 2 bases and the J segment 12 bases; nucleotides outside the gene matches: 11.

Remarks on this clone: At one end the junction does not follow the germline gene, possibly because of a read error. The CDR3 DNA reads TGCAACGTTGGTAGGGACAGCTCTGGGGCCAACGTCCTGACTTTC. It is translated as CNVGRDSSGANVLTF. The chain uses TRBV29-1 and TRBJ2-6; 7 bases map to TRBD1. Germline lookup yields CDR1 SQVTM and CDR2 ANQGSEA. CDR3 length equals 15 residues.

The V and J genes are TRBV7-9 and TRBJ2-5; no firm D call. The CDR3 consists of 13 residues. Germline V gene sequence: CDR1 SEHNR, CDR2 FQNEAQ (reference sequence). Trimming cost V 2 bases and J 0 bases, with 4 bases left between them. The CDR3 region is CASSLSDQETQYF. CDR3 DNA sequence: TGTGCCAGCAGCTTATCCGACCAAGAGACCCAGTACTTC.

This sequence joins TRBV10-2 and TRBJ2-2, with D uncertain. Germline CDR1 and CDR2: WSHSY and SAAADI. The CDR3 has 14 amino acids. The V end was cut by 5 bases, the J end by 4 bases, with 11 bases between. CDR3: CASSSLRGTGELFF. CDR3 in DNA: TGCGCCAGCAGTTCCCTTCGCGGCACCGGGGAGCTGTTTTTT.

The CDR3 reads CASSLLSGNTIYF. The CDR3 DNA reads as TGTGCCAGCAGTCTCCTCTCTGGAAACACCATATATTTT. The chain combines TRBV27 with TRBJ1-3; D is undetermined. CDR3 length equals 13 residues. CDR1 and CDR2 from the germline V gene are MNHEY and SMNVEV (reference sequence). V was clipped by 5 bases and J by 0 bases, with 5 bases between them.

In its sample, this clone was seen once. The rearrangement joins TRBV7-8 to TRBJ2-2; 11 positions match TRBD2. The CDR3 spans 16 residues. CDR1 is SGHVS and CDR2 is FQNEAQ in the germline V gene. V gave up 1 base and J gave up 3 bases; unmatched junction bases: 1. The chain's CDR3 is CASSLGLAGYTGELFF. CDR3 nucleotides: TGTGCCAGCAGCTTAGGACTAGCGGGATACACCGGGGAGCTGTTTTTT.

This chain joins TRBV10-3 and TRBJ2-3; perhaps TRBD1 as D (6 bases). The CDR3 is made up of 15 amino acids. Deletions cut 4 bases from V and 3 bases from J, with 14 bases between. Germline V gene data show CDR1 as ENHRY and CDR2 as SYGVKD. The CDR3 coding sequence is TGTGCCATCAGTGGGACTCGAACAGGGACAGATACGCAGTATTTT. It specifies CAISGTRTGTDTQYF.

The rearrangement links TRBV27 to TRBJ2-7; no clear D gene. V dropped 3 bases and J dropped 6 bases, with 12 bases sitting between them. CDR1 is MNHEY and CDR2 is SMNVEV in the germline V gene (reference sequence). The CDR3 runs to 13 residues. The CDR3 here is CASSFAGYREQYF. The CDR3 DNA sequence: TGTGCCAGCAGTTTTGCAGGCTATCGCGAGCAGTACTTC.

This clone showed up just once. The chain recombines TRBV30 with TRBJ2-7; TRBD2 might be the D (5 bases). Germline lookup yields CDR1 GTSNPN and CDR2 SVGIG (reference sequence). This CDR3 is built from 13 residues. Deletions cut 0 bases from V and 6 bases from J, with 12 bases between. The CDR3 sequence is CAWSVLGKGEQYF. The CDR3 bases are TGTGCCTGGAGTGTACTCGGGAAGGGCGAGCAGTACTTC.

J is TRBJ1-5 and V is TRBV16; D is unresolved. The CDR3 is made up of 15 amino acids. The germline V gene encodes CDR1 KGHSY and CDR2 FQNENV. V was clipped by 0 bases and J by 5 bases, with 11 bases between them. CDR3 in DNA: TGTGCCAGCAGCCAATCGAGGAGCGTATATCAGCCCCAGCATTTT. It encodes CASSQSRSVYQPQHF.

This chain's CDR3 is CASSRPQGPNEKLFF. CDR3 in DNA: TGTGCCAGTAGTAGACCACAGGGACCTAATGAAAAACTGTTTTTT. The chain carries TRBV19 and TRBJ1-4; maybe TRBD1 (6 bases). Trimming took off 4 bases at V and 3 bases at J, with 12 bases between the two ends. CDR1 is LNHDA, CDR2 SQIVND, per germline (reference sequence). This CDR3 is built from 15 residues.

CDR3 in amino acids: CASSATDTPDTQYF. The CDR3 nucleotides are TGCGCCAGCAGCGCTACGGACACCCCAGATACGCAGTATTTT. This rearrangement joins TRBV5-1 to TRBJ2-3; possible D gene TRBD1, 5 bases. CDR1 and CDR2 from the germline V gene are SGHRS and YFSETQ. V was trimmed by 4 bases and J by 4 bases, leaving 13 bases between them. The CDR3 loop spans 14 amino acids.